This T cell receptor (beta chain) was obtained from a study of regulatory T cells in long-lasting Graves disease. General study results and limits: Among samples with persistent disease, TRBV28, TRBJ1-2 and TRBJ2-5 were favored.

About this clonotype: Its antigen is undetermined.

Time point in this sample: newly diagnosed GD, antithyroid drugs for less than 3 months. PBMC RNA was the source of the TCR library. With iRepertoire HTBI primers and Arm-PCR of CDR3 regions, TCR beta libraries were built. TCRdb called the multiplex PCR reads again in MiXCR, with one record for every CDR3 protein. The sample holds hundreds of thousands of distinct CDR3 sequences, around 16% seen once. Losses at the gene ends were 6 bases for V and 10 bases for J; bases not matched to a gene: 8. CDR3 length: 13 amino acids. From germline, CDR1 is LGHNT and CDR2 FRNRAP. The same sample was also used in a study of T cells in Graves' hyperthyroidism and ophthalmopathy.

Sequences were derived from peripheral blood mononuclear cells (PBMCs), sampled at new diagnosis, from a patient treated with antithyroid drugs. This sequence joins TRBV12-5 and TRBJ2-1; TRBD1 aligns across 8 bases. The clonotype comes from a woman aged 35-65 years with Graves disease. For the CDR3, the DNA is TGTGCTAGTGGGGGGGACAGGTCAGGGGAGCAGTTCTTC. Translating gives CASGGDRSGEQFF.